Listed here are 9 T cell receptor beta chains from one sample, sequenced in a study of beta chain features in type 1 diabetes. The sequenced template was cDNA made from the entire isolated RNA. Sequencing was performed with immunoSEQ multiplex PCR; in TCRdb, only in-frame clones are kept and a portion is missing. The data contain about 210,000 clones, approximately 11% of them seen just once; the ten biggest clones take up over 1%. The sequencing input was central memory CD4+ T cells from blood. Receptors originate from a man between 18 and 29 years old in good health.

This chain connects TRBV7-2 to TRBJ2-3; D might be TRBD2 (6 bases). This CDR3 is 15 amino acids long. V gave up 3 bases and J gave up 1 base, with 11 bases separating them. The germline gives CDR1 SGHTA, CDR2 FQGNSA. This chain's CDR3 is CASSLWLARTDTQYF. CDR3 sequence (DNA): TGTGCCAGCAGCTTGTGGCTAGCGCGCACAGATACGCAGTATTTT.

The genes are TRBV10-3 and TRBJ2-7, with 8 nucleotides matching TRBD2. The CDR3 runs 14 residues. Trimming removed 3 bases from V and 2 bases from J; junction bases left unmatched: 3. CDR1 is ENHRY, CDR2 SYGVKD, per germline. CDR3 region: CAISDGGATYEQYF. CDR3 sequence (DNA): TGTGCCATCAGTGACGGGGGGGCAACCTACGAGCAGTACTTC.

A remark on this clone: This could be a read error, since a much larger clone is one nucleotide away. This chain links TRBV11-2 with TRBJ2-7, with TRBD2 identical over 8 bases. This CDR3 spans 17 amino acids. Germline trimming cut 5 bases from V and 3 bases from J; bases unmatched to any gene: 15. The germline V gene encodes CDR1 SGHAT and CDR2 FQNNGV. The CDR3 DNA reads TGTGCCAGCAGCGCTGCCCTCGGGAGGGCCGTTTTCTACGAGCAGTACTTC. Translation gives CASSAALGRAVFYEQYF. Filled out from reference TRBV11-2 and TRBJ2-7, the complete variable domain reads EAGVAQSPRYKIIEKRQSVAFWCNPISGHATLYWYQQILGQGPKLLIQFQNNGVVDDSQLPKDRFSAERLKGVDSTLKIQPAKLEDSAVYLCASSAALGRAVFYEQYFGPGTRLTVT.

V is TRBV2 and J is TRBJ2-7; TRBD1 aligns across 9 bases. This CDR3 region has 14 residues. V was clipped by 11 bases and J by 2 bases; unmatched bases: 10. CDR1 and CDR2 from the germline V gene are SNHLY and FYNNEI. Here the CDR3 reads CAGKTGTGPYEQYF. The CDR3 DNA is TGTGCCGGCAAAACCGGGACAGGGCCCTACGAGCAGTACTTC.

Comment on this clone: At one boundary the junction diverges from the germline segment, which might be a read error. The chain joins TRBV30 to TRBJ1-4; D not certain. CDR1 is GTSNPN, CDR2 SVGIG, per germline (reference sequence). This CDR3 comprises 8 residues. CDR3 sequence reads: CALKGSYF. The CDR3 DNA follows: TGTGCCCTCAAGGGATCCTATTTT.

This clone was observed a handful of times. J is TRBJ2-7 and V is TRBV29-1; 9 nucleotides match TRBD1. Germline V CDR1 and CDR2: SQVTM, ANQGSEA. CDR3 length: 13 amino acids. V dropped 2 bases and J dropped 4; count of bases not matched to a gene: 3. CDR3 in amino acids: CSVEKDRGYEQYF. The CDR3 DNA reads TGCAGCGTTGAAAAGGACAGGGGTTACGAGCAGTACTTC.

The genes are TRBV7-2 and TRBJ1-2, with a tentative D call TRBD1 (5 bases). The CDR3 covers 14 residues. Looked up from germline, CDR1 is SGHTA and CDR2 is FQGNSA. The ends were cut back, 5 bases at V and 5 bases at J, with 15 bases in the middle. As DNA, the CDR3 is TGTGCCAGCAGCCCCAGAGGGGCTTATTATGGCTACACCTTC. Amino acid sequence: CASSPRGAYYGYTF.

V is TRBV30 and J is TRBJ1-1, with 10 bases identical to TRBD1. The trim removed 5 bases at V and 0 bases at J, leaving 6 bases unmatched. The CDR3 sequence is 15 residues long. CDR1 and CDR2 from the germline V gene are GTSNPN and SVGIG (reference sequence). This chain's CDR3 is CAWVPGQGLNTEAFF. The CDR3, as DNA: TGTGCCTGGGTCCCGGGACAGGGGCTGAACACTGAAGCTTTCTTT.

A few counts support this clone. CDR3 in DNA: TGTGCCAGCTTCAGGACAGGGTCGTACACTGAAGCTTTCTTT. The encoded protein is CASFRTGSYTEAFF. This chain uses TRBV7-2 with TRBJ1-1, with 8 bases matching TRBD1. Germline assignment: CDR1 SGHTA and CDR2 FQGNSA. The V and J ends lost 8 bases and 3 bases, in that order; junction bases with no gene match: 8. The CDR3 is 14 amino acids.